The 26 T cell receptor beta chains below all came from one sample that was sequenced in a study of T cells in Graves' hyperthyroidism and ophthalmopathy (dated by TCRdb to about 2019). Libraries came from multiplex PCR. The reads were generated on an Illumina HiSeq 2000. The TCR beta CDR3 regions were amplified from the RNA transcripts. The TCR CDR3 was subjected to a first round of RT-PCR using the HTBI primer set and the Qiagen OneStep RT-PCR kit. TCRdb cleaned the public reads at Q25 with fastp, built clones with MiXCR and kept in-frame beta chains. Here each entry gathers all rows of one CDR3 protein and keeps the most common genes and DNA. For this sample the table gives 540,000 or so distinct CDR3 sequences, of which just over 45% were detected only once. Clones ranked in the top ten supply roughly 19% of the sample. Sequencing used peripheral blood or thyroid tissue (not recorded which). These receptors were obtained from an adult woman with Graves' disease, either hyperthyroidism or ophthalmopathy (not recorded which).

This clonotype appeared many times. The chain uses TRBV6-1 and TRBJ1-5; D remains ambiguous. CDR1 MNHNS and CDR2 SASEGT come from the germline V gene. This CDR3 region has 14 residues. V gave up 4 bases and J gave up 5 bases, with 12 bases separating them. The CDR3 spells CASSVDITYQPQHF. The CDR3 DNA follows: TGTGCCAGCAGTGTAGACATAACCTATCAGCCCCAGCATTTT.

The rearrangement links TRBV10-3 to TRBJ1-6; D call uncertain. This CDR3 contains 15 residues. V gave up 6 bases and J gave up 5 bases, with 14 bases separating them. Per germline, CDR1 ENHRY and CDR2 SYGVKD. CDR3 sequence: CAISPGSVNNSPLHF. CDR3 bases: TGTGCCATCAGCCCTGGGAGCGTTAATAATTCACCCCTCCACTTT.

This clonotype was observed a handful of times. The V call is TRBV28, the J call TRBJ2-6; no clear D gene. CDR1 and CDR2 from the germline V gene are MDHEN and SYDVKM. This CDR3 has 16 amino acids. V lost 2 bases, J lost 0 bases, and 8 bases lay in between. CDR3 DNA sequence: TGTGCCAGCAGTTTAAGGGTATTCTCTGGGGCCAACGTCCTGACTTTC. It yields the protein CASSLRVFSGANVLTF. Complete variable domain (other parts from reference TRBV28 and TRBJ2-6): DVKVTQSSRYLVKRTGEKVFLECVQDMDHENMFWYRQDPGLGLRLIYFSYDVKMKEKGDIPEGYSVSREKKERFSLILESASTNQTSMYLCASSLRVFSGANVLTFGAGSRLTVL.

The rearrangement uses TRBV19 and TRBJ2-7; 8 positions agree with TRBD1. Per the germline V gene, CDR1 is LNHDA and CDR2 is SQIVND (reference sequence). CDR3 length equals 15 residues. J gave up 0 bases and V 5 bases, and 6 bases lay outside the gene matches. CDR3 residues: CASSPGQEGSYEQYF. DNA for the CDR3: TGTGCCAGTAGTCCGGGACAGGAGGGCTCCTACGAGCAGTACTTC.

This clonotype was seen many times. CDR3 residues: CASSYPGTEINQPQHF. CDR3 sequence (DNA): TGTGCCAGCAGTTACCCCGGGACAGAAATTAATCAGCCCCAGCATTTT. The chain combines TRBV6-6 with TRBJ1-5; TRBD1 agrees at 7 bases. Germline V CDR1 and CDR2: MNHNY, SVGAGI (reference sequence). Germline trimming cut 2 bases from V and 4 bases from J; bases unmatched to any gene: 8. This CDR3 has 16 amino acids.

This clonotype came up many times. V and J are TRBV12-3 or TRBV12-4 and TRBJ1-6; D call uncertain. There are 15 residues in the CDR3. Between the trimmed V and J ends, which lost 2 bases and 10 bases, there was a span of 15 bases. The CDR3 DNA sequence: TGTGCCAGCAGTTTAATGAACACGGCTGGATCACCCCTCCACTTT. Its translation: CASSLMNTAGSPLHF.

This clonotype was seen a few times. The J gene is TRBJ1-5, the V gene TRBV10-3; TRBD1 might be the D (6 bases). Trimming removed 10 bases from V and 8 bases from J, with 15 bases in between. CDR1 and CDR2 (germline): ENHRY, SYGVKD. This CDR3 is 12 amino acids long. The CDR3: CATQGIIKPQHF. The CDR3 nucleotides read TGTGCCACACAGGGTATAATCAAGCCCCAGCATTTT.

This clonotype was seen only a few times. V usage is TRBV7-2 and J usage is TRBJ1-5; D is possibly TRBD1 (5 bases). Germline V lookup: CDR1 SGHTA, CDR2 FQGNSA. This CDR3 region has 13 residues. Trimming pared 1 base from V and 9 bases from J, leaving 10 bases between. The DNA for the CDR3 is TGTGCCAGCAGCTTAGAGGGGTTGAGGCCCCAGCATTTT. Translation: CASSLEGLRPQHF. The full variable domain, rest sourced from reference TRBV7-2 and TRBJ1-5, is GAGVSQSPSNKVTEKGKDVELRCDPISGHTALYWYRQSLGQGLEFLIYFQGNSAPDKSGLPSDRFSAERTGGSVSTLTIQRTQQEDSAVYLCASSLEGLRPQHFGDGTRLSIL.

The chain carries TRBV29-1 and TRBJ1-1, with D perhaps TRBD1 (5 bases). This CDR3 is 10 amino acids long. The germline gives CDR1 SQVTM, CDR2 ANQGSEA. Here the CDR3 reads CRGQETEAFF. CDR3 coding DNA: TGCAGGGGGCAAGAAACTGAAGCTTTCTTT.

This clonotype was observed many times. The rearrangement joins TRBV9 to TRBJ1-5; D possibly corresponds to TRBD1 (5 bases). Looked up from germline, CDR1 is SGDLS and CDR2 is YYNGEE. This CDR3 contains 13 residues. Trimming shortened V by 7 bases and J by 2 bases, and 10 bases separated the two germline ends. The DNA for the CDR3 is TGTGCCAGCGGGCGGGGGGGCAATCAGCCCCAGCATTTT. It yields the protein CASGRGGNQPQHF.

This clonotype was seen many times. The chain is built from TRBV18 and TRBJ1-5, with D tentatively TRBD1 (6 bases). Looked up from germline, CDR1 is KGHSH and CDR2 is LQKENI. V shed 4 bases and J shed 9 bases, with 19 bases lying between them. CDR3 length equals 15 residues. The CDR3 bases are TGTGCCAGCTCACGTGAGGGCAGGGGTCGGGTGCCCCAGCATTTT. Protein sequence: CASSREGRGRVPQHF.

This clonotype occurred many times. The V gene is TRBV7-2, the J gene TRBJ1-6; unclear D gene. The length of the CDR3 is 12 residues. From germline, CDR1 is SGHTA and CDR2 FQGNSA. V lost 5 bases and J 7 bases, leaving 6 bases between the germline ends. The CDR3 sequence is CASSGHNSPLHF. The CDR3, as DNA: TGTGCCAGCAGCGGCCACAATTCACCCCTCCACTTT.

The rearrangement joins TRBV11-2 to TRBJ2-5, with D possibly being TRBD1 (5 bases). CDR3 length equals 14 residues. The V gene lost 5 bases and the J gene lost 5 bases, with 15 bases spanning the gap. The germline V gene encodes CDR1 SGHAT and CDR2 FQNNGV. The CDR3 region is CASSQDWGPETQYF. As DNA, the CDR3 is TGTGCCAGCAGCCAAGATTGGGGCCCGGAGACCCAGTACTTC.

This chain links TRBV20-1 with TRBJ2-5; 7 bases are a match to TRBD1. The CDR3 has 13 residues. Germline V gene sequence: CDR1 DFQATT, CDR2 SNEGSKA (reference sequence). J was trimmed by 5 bases and V by 4 bases; bases with no gene match: 7. The CDR3 coding sequence is TGCAGTGCTACAGGGGGATCCGGGGAGACCCAGTACTTC. It is translated as CSATGGSGETQYF.

This sequence joins TRBV9 and TRBJ1-4, with a possible D match to TRBD1 (6 bases). The CDR3 length is 15 residues. V was cut by 1 base and J by 8 bases, with 15 bases left in between. Germline values: CDR1 SGDLS, CDR2 YYNGEE. In nucleotides, the CDR3 is TGTGCCAGCAGCGTAAAGCCGGTGACAGGAGAAAAACTGTTTTTT. Protein sequence: CASSVKPVTGEKLFF.

This clonotype was seen only a few times. The chain employs TRBV14 and TRBJ1-1, with D uncertain. The V gene lost 0 bases and the J gene lost 3 bases, with 5 bases spanning the gap. Germline assignment: CDR1 SGHDN and CDR2 FVKESK. The CDR3 spans 13 residues. In DNA, the CDR3 is TGTGCCAGCAGCCAAGATATCGACACTGAAGCTTTCTTT. Its translation is CASSQDIDTEAFF.

This clonotype was observed at least ten times. This chain links TRBV5-4 with TRBJ1-4, with 10 bases lining up with TRBD1. The CDR3 contains 14 residues. Germline-derived CDR1 and CDR2 are SGHNT and YYREEE (reference sequence). V shed 4 bases, J shed 8 bases, and the junction held 5 bases outside the gene matches. The CDR3 region has the DNA TGTGCCAGCAGCCTCGGACAGGGGGAGGAAAAACTGTTTTTT. It translates to CASSLGQGEEKLFF.

Remarks on this clonotype: Since a much larger clone is just one base distant, this may be a read error. This chain uses TRBV4-1 with TRBJ1-1, with a possible D match to TRBD1 (6 bases). Per the germline V gene, CDR1 is MGHRA and CDR2 is YSYEKL. V gave up 4 bases and J gave up 1 base, with 16 bases separating them. The length of the CDR3 is 16 residues. The CDR3 reads CASSPTSATGNTEAFF. CDR3 DNA: TGCGCCAGCAGCCCCACTTCCGCGACAGGGAACACTGAAGCTTTCTTT.

V is TRBV29-1 and J is TRBJ2-7; 7 bases match TRBD2. With 4 bases clipped from V and 4 bases from J, the junction kept 7 bases outside the gene matches. This CDR3 contains 13 residues. From germline, CDR1 is SQVTM and CDR2 ANQGSEA. CDR3 sequence (DNA): TGCAGCGTTGCCCTAGCGGCTGCGTACGAGCAGTACTTC. It translates to CSVALAAAYEQYF.

Only a few counts were recorded for this clonotype. The V gene is TRBV7-9, the J gene TRBJ1-6; TRBD1 agrees at 9 bases. This CDR3 is 14 amino acids long. Germline assignment: CDR1 SEHNR and CDR2 FQNEAQ (reference sequence). V was pared by 3 bases and J by 10 bases, with 4 bases of the junction left unmatched. CDR3: CASSFTGGGSPLHF. In nucleotides, the CDR3 is TGTGCCAGCAGCTTTACAGGGGGCGGATCACCCCTCCACTTT. The full variable domain, completed using reference TRBV7-9 and TRBJ1-6, is DTGVSQNPRHKITKRGQNVTFRCDPISEHNRLYWYRQTLGQGPEFLTYFQNEAQLEKSRLLSDRFSAERPKGSFSTLEIQRTEQGDSAMYLCASSFTGGGSPLHFGNGTRLTVT.

Many counts were recorded for this clonotype. V gene TRBV7-3 combines with J gene TRBJ2-7; a weak D match, TRBD2 (5 bases). Germline CDR1 reads SGHTA; CDR2 reads FQGTGA. The germline V and J ends were trimmed by 2 bases and 7 bases, with 21 bases remaining between them. This CDR3 has 16 amino acids. Here the CDR3 DNA reads TGTGCCAGCAGCTTACCCCTCAGGTTACGTTCGGGGGAGCAGTACTTC. This codes for CASSLPLRLRSGEQYF.

This clonotype was counted at least ten times. V is TRBV7-2 and J is TRBJ2-5; TRBD2 matches 12 bases. The CDR3 totals 16 residues. From germline, CDR1 is SGHTA and CDR2 FQGNSA. V lost 5 bases, J lost 5 bases, and 9 bases stayed unmatched. The CDR3 coding sequence is TGTGCCAGCAGCCCTTCTAGCGGGAGGGCAGGGGAGACCCAGTACTTC. This gives the protein CASSPSSGRAGETQYF.

The rearrangement joins TRBV10-2 to TRBJ2-7, with D unclear. This CDR3 has 11 amino acids. Trimming cost V 11 bases and J 6 bases, with 14 bases left between them. CDR1 is WSHSY and CDR2 is SAAADI in the germline V gene. The CDR3 DNA is TGCGCCGCAGCAGAGTCTCCCGAGCAGTACTTC. Its translation: CAAAESPEQYF.

The CDR3 sequence: CASRETGRNSPLHF. The CDR3 DNA sequence: TGTGCCAGCAGGGAAACAGGGCGGAATTCACCCCTCCACTTT. V and J are TRBV12-3 or TRBV12-4 and TRBJ1-6, with D possibly matching TRBD1 (6 bases). The CDR3 loop spans 14 amino acids. V lost 6 bases and J lost 7, with 13 bases in between.

This clonotype turned up a few times. The CDR3 coding sequence is TGTGCCAGCAGCCCGCTAAAGGGCGCGAACACCGGGGAGCTGTTTTTT. It is translated as CASSPLKGANTGELFF. The genes are TRBV7-2 and TRBJ2-2; D is ambiguous. This CDR3 is 16 amino acids long. Germline loops: CDR1 SGHTA, CDR2 FQGNSA. The V gene lost 5 bases and the J gene lost 0 bases, with 13 bases spanning the gap.

With respect to this clonotype: Since no conserved phenylalanine or tryptophan closes the CDR3, a read error is the likely cause. The CDR3 DNA follows: TGCGCCAGCATTCGAGGGCCTTTGGGACAGGGGGCCACTGAAGCTTTCTCT. Its translation is CASIRGPLGQGATEAFS. The chain employs TRBV7-9 and TRBJ1-1; the match to TRBD1 covers 12 bases. Germline V gene lookup returns CDR1 SEHNR and CDR2 FQNEAQ (reference sequence). The CDR3 extends over 17 amino acids.